Each of the 22 T cell receptor beta chains below was sequenced from the same sample in a study of human T cells and chemical hapten exposure. One entry per CDR3 protein, called by TCRdb with MiXCR from the RACE reads. The sample consists of about 110,000 distinct CDR3 sequences, 12% of them appearing once. Documented time point: pre-sensitization, week 0. As for treatment: therapeutic diphenylcyclopropenone sensitization with weekly scalp DPC. Material: whole blood, obtained in connection with sensitization to the hapten diphenylcyclopropenone (DPC). Receptors originate from a woman in her fifties or sixties with alopecia areata. Some clones in this sample may be carry-over from other donors' samples.

Only a few counts were recorded for this clonotype. V is TRBV9 and J is TRBJ2-5; 7 bases align to TRBD1. The length of the CDR3 is 15 residues. Germline V gives CDR1 SGDLS, CDR2 YYNGEE. Germline trimming cut 3 bases from V and 5 bases from J; bases unmatched to any gene: 10. CDR3 residues: CASSDGQASWETQYF. The CDR3, as DNA: TGTGCCAGCAGCGATGGACAGGCGTCCTGGGAGACCCAGTACTTC.

The chain recombines TRBV20-1 with TRBJ1-5; D is undetermined. This CDR3 spans 16 amino acids. V lost 0 bases and J lost 0, with 12 bases in between. The germline V gene encodes CDR1 DFQATT and CDR2 SNEGSKA (reference sequence). The CDR3 protein is CSARDARLHSNQPQHF. CDR3 coding DNA: TGCAGTGCTAGAGATGCCCGGCTTCATAGCAATCAGCCCCAGCATTTT.

V and J are TRBV28 and TRBJ2-1; no definite D call. This CDR3 is 13 amino acids long. V lost 1 base to trimming and J lost 10 bases, with 11 bases between them. Germline assignment: CDR1 MDHEN and CDR2 SYDVKM. The CDR3 here is CASSLSGYREQFF. CDR3 DNA: TGTGCCAGCAGTTTATCCGGTTATCGCGAGCAGTTCTTC.

This chain connects TRBV7-2 to TRBJ1-1; 8 nucleotides match TRBD1. Trimming cost V 4 bases and J 2 bases; bases outside gene matches: 6. Germline-derived CDR1 and CDR2 are SGHTA and FQGNSA. The CDR3 loop spans 15 amino acids. The CDR3 nucleotides are TGTGCCAGCAGCTCGCAGGGGGCCTTCAACACTGAAGCTTTCTTT. Encoded protein: CASSSQGAFNTEAFF. The whole variable domain, remainder taken from reference TRBV7-2 and TRBJ1-1, is GAGVSQSPSNKVTEKGKDVELRCDPISGHTALYWYRQSLGQGLEFLIYFQGNSAPDKSGLPSDRFSAERTGGSVSTLTIQRTQQEDSAVYLCASSSQGAFNTEAFFGQGTRLTVV.

This clonotype was seen at least ten times. V and J are TRBV19 and TRBJ2-7; the D is unclear. The germline V gene encodes CDR1 LNHDA and CDR2 SQIVND (reference sequence). Trimming removed 3 bases from V and 5 bases from J, with 11 bases in between. There are 13 residues in the CDR3. This CDR3 reads CASSIGQAHEQYF. The CDR3, as DNA: TGTGCCAGTAGTATCGGTCAGGCGCACGAGCAGTACTTC. Using reference TRBV19 and TRBJ2-7 for the parts outside the CDR3, the full variable domain is DGGITQSPKYLFRKEGQNVTLSCEQNLNHDAMYWYRQDPGQGLRLIYYSQIVNDFQKGDIAEGYSVSREKKESFPLTVTSAQKNPTAFYLCASSIGQAHEQYFGPGTRLTVT.

J is TRBJ1-1 and V is TRBV28, with unresolved D. Trimming shortened V by 6 bases and J by 0 bases, and 17 bases separated the two germline ends. The CDR3 has 16 amino acids. From germline, CDR1 is MDHEN and CDR2 SYDVKM. The CDR3 reads CASSSPRGLMNTEAFF. In DNA form, the CDR3 reads TGTGCCAGCAGCTCCCCCCGCGGACTCATGAACACTGAAGCTTTCTTT.

This clonotype was counted many times. V gene TRBV11-2 combines with J gene TRBJ1-1, with 8 bases matching TRBD1. The V gene's germline CDR1 is SGHAT and CDR2 FQNNGV. The V and J ends lost 1 base and 0 bases, in that order; junction bases with no gene match: 7. The CDR3 totals 17 residues. CDR3: CASSLAGGANLNTEAFF. CDR3 nucleotides: TGTGCCAGCAGCTTAGCAGGGGGCGCGAATTTGAACACTGAAGCTTTCTTT.

The V gene is TRBV5-1, the J gene TRBJ1-3, with 7 bases matching TRBD1. V lost 2 bases, J lost 4 bases, and 9 bases stayed unmatched. Germline V gene sequence: CDR1 SGHRS, CDR2 YFSETQ. The CDR3 has 16 residues. CDR3 protein: CASSFGDREGGNTIYF. The CDR3 nucleotides are TGCGCCAGCAGCTTCGGAGACAGGGAAGGGGGAAACACCATATATTTT.

A few counts support this clonotype. The gene calls are TRBV3-1 and TRBJ2-7; D may be TRBD1 (6 bases). In germline, CDR1 is LGHDT, CDR2 YNNKEL (reference sequence). Trimming took off 4 bases at V and 3 bases at J, with 13 bases between the two ends. The CDR3 sequence is 14 residues long. The CDR3 sequence is CASSRDRLYYEQYF. In DNA, the CDR3 is TGTGCCAGCAGCCGCGACAGGCTATACTACGAGCAGTACTTC.

The chain couples TRBV27 to TRBJ1-2; no reliable D call. Germline-derived CDR1 and CDR2 are MNHEY and SMNVEV (reference sequence). V dropped 3 bases and J dropped 2 bases, with 7 bases sitting between them. This CDR3 contains 13 residues. For the CDR3, the DNA is TGTGCCAGCAGTTTTGTCGGAAACTATGGCTACACCTTC. Translation gives CASSFVGNYGYTF.

A few counts support this clonotype. V usage is TRBV24-1 and J usage is TRBJ2-5; the D gene is possibly TRBD2 (5 bases). CDR1 is KGHDR, CDR2 SFDVKD, per germline. The CDR3 covers 15 residues. With 2 bases removed from V and 5 bases from J, the gap between germline ends came to 14 bases. The CDR3: CATSDSGSPGETQYF. DNA for the CDR3: TGTGCCACCAGTGATTCAGGTAGCCCGGGGGAGACCCAGTACTTC.

Many counts were recorded for this clonotype. The CDR3 DNA sequence: TGCAGCGTTGCGGTGGGAAACTATGGCTACACCTTC. It translates to CSVAVGNYGYTF. The chain links TRBV29-1 to TRBJ1-2; D is ambiguous. The CDR3 loop spans 12 amino acids. Per germline, CDR1 SQVTM and CDR2 ANQGSEA. Trimming left V 4 bases short and J 2 bases short, with 8 bases between.

This clonotype was recorded many times. One junction end disagrees with the germline gene, perhaps due to a read error. The chain uses TRBV6-2 or TRBV6-3 and TRBJ2-5, with D perhaps matching TRBD2 (6 bases). Germline loops: CDR1 MNHEY, CDR2 SVGEGT. The CDR3 is 14 residues long. CDR3 sequence reads: CASTSGGEILRPRF. As DNA, the CDR3 is TGTGCCAGCACCTCGGGCGGGGAGATACTTCGCCCGAGATTC.

This clonotype was recorded many times. The rearrangement joins TRBV28 to TRBJ1-2; TRBD1 is a possible D gene (6 bases). Germline CDR1 reads MDHEN; CDR2 reads SYDVKM. This CDR3 contains 11 residues. The V end was cut by 10 bases, the J end by 8 bases, with 14 bases between. The chain's CDR3 is CATTGLRGYTF. In DNA form, the CDR3 reads TGTGCCACCACAGGGTTGAGGGGCTACACCTTC.

This clonotype was observed many times. The V gene is TRBV12-3 or TRBV12-4, the J gene TRBJ1-5; D ambiguous. The CDR3 runs to 15 residues. V was shortened by 2 bases and J by 3 bases, with 11 bases between the two germline ends. As DNA, the CDR3 is TGTGCCAGCAGTTTAAAGGACGGGATCAATCAGCCCCAGCATTTT. Encoded protein: CASSLKDGINQPQHF.

This chain links TRBV29-1 with TRBJ2-1, with a tentative D call TRBD2 (6 bases). The CDR3 runs 15 residues. Germline V gene data show CDR1 as SQVTM and CDR2 as ANQGSEA. Trimming pared 6 bases from V and 9 bases from J, leaving 24 bases between. CDR3 sequence: CSVGAGPFGGSEQFF. Here the CDR3 DNA reads TGCAGCGTGGGTGCAGGTCCTTTCGGGGGTAGTGAGCAGTTCTTC.

In its sample, this clonotype was seen many times. The genes are TRBV20-1 and TRBJ2-1; 11 nucleotides align to TRBD2. There are 15 residues in the CDR3. Per germline, CDR1 DFQATT and CDR2 SNEGSKA (reference sequence). The V segment lost 6 bases and the J segment 3 bases; nucleotides outside the gene matches: 7. The DNA for the CDR3 is TGCAGTGCCATAGGACTAGCGGGTTTCTACAATGAGCAGTTCTTC. Its protein product is CSAIGLAGFYNEQFF.

Many counts were recorded for this clonotype. The chain links TRBV4-1 to TRBJ2-3; D not resolved. CDR3 length equals 15 residues. Per germline, CDR1 MGHRA and CDR2 YSYEKL. With 1 base removed from V and 0 bases from J, the gap between germline ends came to 8 bases. The CDR3 DNA reads as TGCGCCAGCAGCCAAGGGACGGCTAGCACAGATACGCAGTATTTT. It is translated as CASSQGTASTDTQYF.

This clonotype was detected ten times or more. The chain has TRBV4-1 and TRBJ2-1; 9 nucleotides line up with TRBD2. This CDR3 comprises 16 residues. V lost 0 bases to trimming and J lost 5 bases; unmatched junction nucleotides: 5. Germline CDR1 reads MGHRA; CDR2 reads YSYEKL. This CDR3 reads CASSQEKAGGNNEQFF. CDR3 DNA: TGCGCCAGCAGCCAAGAAAAAGCGGGAGGCAACAATGAGCAGTTCTTC.

This clonotype was seen more than once but under ten times. The chain carries TRBV20-1 and TRBJ2-3, with D perhaps TRBD2 (5 bases). From germline, CDR1 is DFQATT and CDR2 SNEGSKA (reference sequence). This CDR3 is 13 amino acids long. Trimming took off 4 bases at V and 2 bases at J, with 10 bases between the two ends. The DNA for the CDR3 is TGCAGTGCTAAAGCGGTGATCACAGATACGCAGTATTTT. Amino acids: CSAKAVITDTQYF.

In its sample, this clonotype was seen many times. This chain connects TRBV2 to TRBJ2-2, with D hard to call. This CDR3 is built from 16 residues. The ends were cut back, 2 bases at V and 1 base at J, with 11 bases in the middle. Germline CDR1 and CDR2: SNHLY and FYNNEI. The CDR3 reads CASSEFWAGNTGELFF. CDR3 in DNA: TGTGCCAGCAGTGAATTTTGGGCAGGGAACACCGGGGAGCTGTTTTTT.

The J gene is TRBJ1-2, the V gene TRBV28; no firm D call. Germline-derived CDR1 and CDR2 are MDHEN and SYDVKM. CDR3 size: 12 residues. The germline V and J ends were trimmed by 7 bases and 4 bases, with 10 bases remaining between them. CDR3 bases: TGTGCCAGCACCACACCCCCCTATGGCTACACCTTC. This sequence encodes CASTTPPYGYTF.